This TCR beta chain comes out of a study of cytomegalovirus exposure and HLA in healthy donors. The study ran its PCR with 60 Vbeta and 13 Jbeta primers. Clones were read by immunoSEQ multiplex PCR, and TCRdb kept only the in-frame ones, dropping some. The data hold 110,000 or so clones, with 65% to 75% observed a single time. Concerning this clone itself: Its antigen is as yet unknown.

Points from the study as a whole: With further analysis later on, most CMV-associated TCR beta chains appeared HLA-restricted.

The germline V gene has CDR1 SGHTA and CDR2 FQGNSA. Trimming cost V 1 base and J 6 bases; bases outside gene matches: 6. This CDR3 region has 15 residues. This sequence was found in a woman in her 40s in good health and CMV-seropositive. The J gene is TRBJ2-5, the V gene TRBV7-2, with 9 positions matching TRBD2. The sequenced sample consisted of PBMCs. The CDR3 region is CASSLEAGGGKTQYF. The CDR3 region has the DNA TGTGCCAGCAGCTTAGAGGCGGGGGGGGGAAAGACCCAGTACTTC.